The clone carrying this TCR beta chain was observed many times. Its specificity is unknown. The CDR3 loop spans 15 amino acids. Trimming took 4 bases from V and 4 from J; bases not matched to a gene: 7. Per the germline V gene, CDR1 is LGHNA and CDR2 is YSLEER. This sample stems from a study of T cells after yellow fever vaccination. Study-level findings and limits: Most clones from primary vaccination were detected again post-booster (96% CD4, about 85% CD8). Among all clonotypes, a small share was observed in both CD4 and CD8 compartments.

TCRdb used MiXCR to reprocess the 5' RACE reads, holding one entry per CDR3 protein. The sample includes about 250,000 distinct CDR3 sequences, 3.6% seen only once; the top ten take about 19%. This chain links TRBV4-3 with TRBJ2-1; 7 nucleotides line up with TRBD1. Source: PBMCs, taken 15 days after the yellow fever booster vaccination. This TCR was recovered from a man aged 18 to 29 who received the YFV17D yellow fever vaccine. CDR3 DNA: TGCGCCAGCAGCCCAGGGACAGCAAATTACAATGAGCAGTTCTTC. Residues: CASSPGTANYNEQFF.